This T cell receptor (beta chain) derives from a study of cytomegalovirus exposure and HLA in healthy donors (dated by TCRdb to about 2017). Broadly, across the study: An earlier analysis of approximately 590 of the donors reported about 290 Gb of sequence data and more than 90 million unique TCR beta sequences from approximately 180 million T cells. An early release covering 550 to 650 HLA-typed donors comprised about 290 gigabases of sequencing data and some 79 million unique TCR sequences. The genetic ancestry cluster associated with self-reported Caucasian donors included around 76% of the 398 genotyped donors. The study aimed to test whether signatures of past pathogen exposure could be identified by cataloging public T cell receptors. Using immunosequencing, the study profiled T cell repertoires from about 650 subjects and related those repertoires to cytomegalovirus serostatus. Besides the first cohort of more than 650 subjects, a separate validation cohort made up of some 110 different subjects was used. High-throughput TCR immunosequencing, statistical association of individual TCRs with disease status, and machine learning were combined to predict cytomegalovirus infection status. A later analysis re-analyzed previously published TCR beta repertoires from hundreds of donors and added high-resolution HLA genotyping to study TCR occurrence patterns. Rather than using new phenotypic data, the later analysis identified candidate immune exposures from TCR beta sequences and from how often those sequences occurred across donors. To decide whether each TCR beta V gene segment behaved as functional or pseudogenic, an earlier analysis of 587 of the donors relied on high-throughput TCR beta sequencing. Alongside the repertoire data, information on donor age, sex, ethnicity and CMV serostatus was compiled. A later genetic analysis took genome-wide SNP genotypes for 398 of the 666 donors and used that subset as a discovery cohort. Every discovery cohort repertoire had been produced on one sequencing platform. Class I and class II HLA loci were covered by the typing at four-digit resolution. The number of donors typed differed by locus, with about 629-630 for A, B, C, DRB1 and DQB1, around 560 for DQA1, nearly 610 for DPA1, and under 490 for DPB1. Roughly 5 DR-DQ haplotypes were handled as single units for association and clustering, since linkage in the cohort was strong. Among some 410 genotyped donors of the cohort, an average of approximately 240,000 unique TCR beta nucleotide sequences was sequenced per donor, of which about 18% were non-productive. Overall study results and their limits: A later analysis found that HLA-associated TCR beta chains were more clonally expanded and had lower generation probabilities than equally common non-associated chains. A few of the identified cytomegalovirus-associated TCR beta chains were confirmed in vitro to be specific for cytomegalovirus antigens. While some public TCRs were present in many individuals, most TCR sequences turned up only very rarely across donors. A further reported finding was that TCR beta sequences accurately predicted the HLA-A and HLA-B alleles for most subjects in the first cohort. Because the 87-base-pair reads could not distinguish some IMGT-functional V segments, including TRBV6-2 and TRBV6-3, those segments were excluded. In both the original and validation cohorts, the classifier was reported to diagnose cytomegalovirus status with high specificity and sensitivity. The authors suggested that the approach could potentially be extended to other disease states and immunological phenotypes. An association between a missense DCLRE1C variant and V-gene and J-gene trimming of TCR beta chains was found in a later genetic analysis and replicated in an independent cohort. According to a later analysis, parvovirus B19, influenza, CMV and Epstein-Barr virus appeared linked to several top co-occurrence clusters. Because some donors lacked HLA typing at each locus, the association tests relied only on the typed subset. Only TCR beta chains were sequenced in this cohort, and the absence of alpha or paired-chain data limited detectable features. In a later genetic analysis, fewer N-insertions in productive TCRs were reported among donors in an Asian-associated ancestry cluster than the roughly 700-donor mean. Sequencing depth was assumed to be roughly uniform across donors in the presence/absence analyses, though that assumption may not hold. When HLA alleles, especially DR and DQ, strongly co-occurred, attributing TCR associations to individual alleles was difficult. A cluster of highly shared sequence variants was judged likely to represent a technical artifact of the sequencing pipeline. The only immune exposure information available for the cohort was CMV serostatus. An earlier analysis of approximately 600 of the donors showed that most TCR beta V segments appeared in productive rearrangements either about 90% or about 30% of the time, which broadly matched IMGT annotations. In a later analysis, most CMV-associated TCR beta chains were found to appear HLA-restricted, with HLA associations seemingly driven largely by CMV exposure. The earlier analysis of 450 to 700 of the donors excluded approximately 17 rarely observed V segments, including chromosome 9 orphons, because counts were too low. At a false discovery rate of 0.05, a later analysis linked roughly 17,000 TCR beta sequences to specific HLA alleles. The study gave a list of 150 to 200 TCR beta chains associated with cytomegalovirus. Linkage disequilibrium might explain the correlated functional status among segregating V segments, but an unknown experimental factor could not be excluded. In a later analysis, the rate of TCR association differed among HLA loci, with DRB1 alleles having the most associated TCRs and HLA-C alleles having the fewest.

Remarks on this clone: This receptor's antigen is unknown. One base away there is no much larger clone; base qualities are not given.

In total, roughly 670 healthy bone marrow donors made up the cohort. At the time of sampling, every cohort member was nominally healthy, though immune exposures that went unrecorded were likely present. The donor was CMV seronegative and belonged to the group of 352 seronegative cohort members. Each donor provided a peripheral blood sample, and peripheral blood mononuclear cells were used for TCR beta sequencing. Genomic DNA extraction from the blood cell samples was performed with the Qiagen DNeasy Blood Extraction Kit. The CDR3 sequence holds 14 residues, the cysteine and phenylalanine included. The retained sequence is limited to the CDR3, 42 bases, with the frame set at the first base. The V and J ends are trimmed by 5 bases and 1 base, leaving 11 bases between them. CDR1 and CDR2 (MNHEY, SVGAGI) derive from the germline V gene. The library relied on the immunoSEQ multiplex PCR assay. A mixture of 60 forward primers for TCR Vbeta segments and 13 reverse primers for TCR Jbeta segments was used in the multiplex PCR. The CDR3 region of rearranged TCR beta genes was amplified from genomic DNA with a multiplex PCR assay. The amplified TCR beta libraries were sequenced on the Illumina HiSeq System as 87-base-pair reads. In the paper's pipeline: In a later analysis, roughly 80 million unique TCR beta chains were counted across the approximately 640 repertoires, and around 10 million of these chains were shared by at least two donors. A nearest-neighbor algorithm error-corrected the raw reads and collapsed the reads into unique sequences, merging closely related sequences to remove PCR and sequencing errors. CDR3 sequences were aligned to IMGT reference sequences to assign V, D and J gene segments. Each retained sequence needed at least a six-nucleotide match to both a V gene segment and a J gene segment. Rearrangements were classified as productive when the CDR3 lacked stop codons and remained in frame with V and J, and all other rearrangements were classified as non-productive. Following IMGT convention, CDR3 was defined as the stretch from the second conserved V-encoded cysteine up to the conserved J-encoded phenylalanine. The earlier analysis of about 590 of the donors excluded sequences that lacked an unambiguous match to a single V gene segment. In an earlier analysis of some 590 of the donors, V segments were called functional above 56.7% productive rearrangements and were called segregating when the between-donor standard deviation exceeded 5%. To diagnose cytomegalovirus status from the catalog of TCR beta chain sequences, a statistical classification framework was built. V and J gene assignment, in a later analysis, came from comparing TCR nucleotide sequences with IMGT/GENE-DB human TR gene sequences. In a later analysis, CDR3 sequences and most-parsimonious VDJ recombination scenarios were assigned using the TCRdist pipeline. In a later analysis, each TCR beta chain was defined by its CDR3 amino acid sequence together with its V-gene family, and reads without a unique V-gene family were excluded. To address suspected cross-contamination and a sequencing artifact, a later analysis removed roughly 580 highly shared, low-generation-probability nucleotide sequences. For each public chain, a later analysis derived a clonal expansion index from normalized ranks of inferred template counts within each repertoire. Generation probabilities in a later analysis came from a VDJ recombination model fitted to out-of-frame rearrangements, and those results were checked against IGoR. Hypergeometric tests were used in a later analysis to score TCR-TCR, TCR-HLA and TCR-CMV co-occurrence, with a repertoire-size bias correction applied to the TCR pairs. To estimate false discovery rates, a later analysis permuted the HLA or CMV assignments 20 times. In a later analysis, co-occurring TCRs were grouped with DBSCAN, and TCRdist sequence similarity was added when clustering was performed within HLA-allele-positive subsets. Repertoires with fewer than 30,000 or more than 120,000 public chains were left out of co-occurrence clustering, as were about five repertoires with anomalous nucleotide sharing. In its TCRdb copy, this immuneACCESS table keeps in-frame sequences only and misses some clones. Where compared with another copy, unresolved V genes explain less than half of these, and the others have no known cause. Clone size and V and J calls were adopted from that table, with D and trimming inferred from the DNA. The sample table lists under 100,000 clones, roughly 80% of them with a count of one. In total, the top ten clones hold about 3% of the sample.

This receptor was taken from a man between 40 and 49 years old in good health and CMV-seronegative. The rearranged chain carries TRBV6-5 and TRBJ1-1; perhaps TRBD1 is the D gene, with 6 bases matching. The sequencing sample was made of PBMCs. The sequenced DNA is TGTGCCAGCAGTGAACAGGGAGAGAACACTGAAGCTTTCTTT. Protein translation: CASSEQGENTEAFF.